The 11 T cell receptor beta chains below were found in one sample sequenced in a study of T cell changes during pregnancy in multiple sclerosis. Here immunoSEQ multiplex PCR was the method, and the copy in TCRdb shows in-frame clones only, minus some. The sample includes about 28,000 clones, 80% to 90% of them seen just once. Material: CD4+ T cells from peripheral blood mononuclear cells, obtained in the second trimester of pregnancy. The receptor source for this set is a female donor with multiple sclerosis, enrolled in a pregnancy study.

The gene calls are TRBV2 and TRBJ1-4; D might be TRBD1 (5 bases). V lost 5 bases to trimming and J lost 8 bases, with 15 bases between them. The CDR3 length is 14 residues. Germline assignment: CDR1 SNHLY and CDR2 FYNNEI. CDR3 nucleotides: TGTGCCAGCAGTTTGACAATTCGGGGGGAAAAACTGTTTTTT. This codes for CASSLTIRGEKLFF.

This sequence joins TRBV5-4 and TRBJ2-5, with 7 bases matching TRBD1. The CDR3 extends over 15 amino acids. CDR1 and CDR2 from the germline V gene are SGHNT and YYREEE (reference sequence). Unmatched junction bases numbered 9, after V lost 4 bases and J lost 3 bases. CDR3 bases: TGTGCCAGCAGCCCAGGGGACAGCACGGAAGAGACCCAGTACTTC. Its protein is CASSPGDSTEETQYF.

The chain combines TRBV5-1 with TRBJ2-7; maybe TRBD2 (6 bases). Germline V lookup: CDR1 SGHRS, CDR2 YFSETQ. Trimming cost V 3 bases and J 2 bases, with 15 bases left between them. The CDR3 totals 15 residues. CDR3 sequence: CASSWGSGTTYEQYF. The CDR3 DNA is TGCGCCAGCAGCTGGGGTAGCGGAACCACCTACGAGCAGTACTTC.

This rearrangement joins TRBV7-3 to TRBJ2-5; D is unclear. Per the germline V gene, CDR1 is SGHTA and CDR2 is FQGTGA. This CDR3 spans 13 amino acids. The germline V and J ends were trimmed by 2 bases and 5 bases, with 9 bases remaining between them. The CDR3, as DNA: TGTGCCAGCAGCTTATCTCTCGGGGAGACCCAGTACTTC. Translating it yields CASSLSLGETQYF.

The V gene is TRBV5-4, the J gene TRBJ2-5; 8 bases fit TRBD1. V lost 3 bases and J lost 3; bases outside the gene matches: 7. Per the germline V gene, CDR1 is SGHNT and CDR2 is YYREEE (reference sequence). The CDR3 runs 15 residues. The DNA of the CDR3 is TGTGCCAGCAGCTCCGGGCGGACAGGGAAAGAGACCCAGTACTTC. Translating gives CASSSGRTGKETQYF.

The V and J genes are TRBV5-6 and TRBJ1-3, with D unclear. V lost 6 bases to trimming and J lost 8 bases, with 15 bases between them. Per germline, CDR1 SGHDT and CDR2 YYEEEE. This CDR3 has 13 amino acids. CDR3 sequence (DNA): TGTGCCAGCACCTCGGGGAGCTGGGACACCATATATTTT. Translating it yields CASTSGSWDTIYF.

The V gene is TRBV15, the J gene TRBJ1-3, with D possibly TRBD1 on 5 matching bases. With 2 bases removed from V and 9 bases from J, the gap between germline ends came to 14 bases. The CDR3 is 14 residues long. The germline V gene encodes CDR1 LNHNV and CDR2 YYDKDF (reference sequence). Written as DNA, the CDR3 is TGTGCCACCAGCAGATCGGGACGGGGAGGCACCATATATTTT. Its translation is CATSRSGRGGTIYF.

This clone was found once. The chain combines TRBV13 with TRBJ2-5; 10 bases are shared with TRBD2. This CDR3 is 15 amino acids long. V trimming: 5 bases; J trimming: 4 bases; junction bases outside the gene matches: 7. CDR1 and CDR2 (germline): PRHDT, FYEKMQ (reference sequence). As DNA, the CDR3 is TGTGCCAGCAGCGCCAGCGGGGGGGCCCTAGAGACCCAGTACTTC. Protein product: CASSASGGALETQYF.

This chain links TRBV28 with TRBJ1-2, with D perhaps TRBD1 (5 bases). Germline V gene data show CDR1 as MDHEN and CDR2 as SYDVKM. V lost 4 bases and J 4 bases, leaving 13 bases between the germline ends. The CDR3 has 14 residues. CDR3 DNA sequence: TGTGCCAGCAGTTACCAGACAGCTAGCTATGGCTACACCTTC. Its protein is CASSYQTASYGYTF.

This rearrangement joins TRBV30 to TRBJ1-1; no reliable D call. CDR1 and CDR2 (germline): GTSNPN, SVGIG (reference sequence). The V end lost 2 bases, the J end lost 1 base, and 8 bases lay between the germline ends. CDR3 length equals 13 residues. In DNA, the CDR3 is TGTGCCTGGAGTAGCGATCCGAACACTGAAGCTTTCTTT. Amino acids: CAWSSDPNTEAFF.

The chain joins TRBV19 to TRBJ2-7, with TRBD1 matching 8 bases. V gave up 7 bases and J gave up 6 bases; unmatched junction bases: 8. In germline, CDR1 is LNHDA, CDR2 SQIVND (reference sequence). The CDR3 spans 13 residues. The CDR3 sequence is CASTDRTGIEQYF. In nucleotides, the CDR3 is TGTGCCAGTACTGACCGGACAGGGATCGAGCAGTACTTC.